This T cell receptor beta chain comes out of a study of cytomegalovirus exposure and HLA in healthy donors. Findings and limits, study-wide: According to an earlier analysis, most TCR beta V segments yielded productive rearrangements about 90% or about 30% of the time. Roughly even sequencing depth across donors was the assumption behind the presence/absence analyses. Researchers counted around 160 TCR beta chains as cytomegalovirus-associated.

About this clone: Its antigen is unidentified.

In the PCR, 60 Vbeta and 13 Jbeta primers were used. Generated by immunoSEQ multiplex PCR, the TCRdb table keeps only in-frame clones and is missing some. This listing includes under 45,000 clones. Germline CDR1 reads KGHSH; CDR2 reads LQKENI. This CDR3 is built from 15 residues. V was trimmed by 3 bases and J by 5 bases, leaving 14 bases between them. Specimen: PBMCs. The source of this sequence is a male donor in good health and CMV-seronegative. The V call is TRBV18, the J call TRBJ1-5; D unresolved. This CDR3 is CASSPIGMVDQPQHF. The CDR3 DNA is TGTGCCAGCTCACCGATCGGGATGGTTGATCAGCCCCAGCATTTT.